This T cell receptor beta chain was recovered during a study of CD8 T cells in ankylosing spondylitis. The authors made TCR beta libraries by quantitative 5'-RACE with molecular barcodes. TCRdb passed the 5' RACE reads through MiXCR, listing each CDR3 protein once. The table has about 330,000 distinct CDR3 sequences, roughly 8% seen once. Study outcomes and limitations: Within ankylosing spondylitis blood, a TCR beta motif made up of fewer than ten highly homologous variants appeared to be characteristic. Reactive arthritis synovial fluid and blood previously showed some of these motif variants. Disease-linked clones were found to be CD8+ and relatively rare in peripheral blood.

Germline V gene data show CDR1 as SQVTM and CDR2 as ANQGSEA. V was cut by 5 bases and J by 2 bases, with 10 bases left in between. The CDR3 is 12 amino acids. Comment on this clonotype: Its antigen is unidentified.

The chain recombines TRBV29-1 with TRBJ2-7, with unresolved D. The specimen was blood, either unsorted or a sorted T cell fraction (not recorded which). This receptor was taken from a male donor with ankylosing spondylitis. In nucleotides, the CDR3 is TGCAGCGTTTACGGTGGAACCTACGAGCAGTACTTC. Amino acid sequence: CSVYGGTYEQYF.